Below are 19 T cell receptor beta chains sequenced from a single sample in a study of T cell repertoires in cytomegalovirus infection. The antigens of these receptors remain unknown. TCRdb independently ran MiXCR on the reads; one entry per CDR3 protein. The sample records around 500,000 distinct CDR3 sequences, roughly 43% being singletons. The sequenced sample was cultured PBMCs, obtained from culture after CMV antigen stimulation. The receptors shown here come from a human donor in good health (CMV status not recorded). Some clones in this sample may be carry-over from other donors' samples.

This chain links TRBV20-1 with TRBJ2-2; D call uncertain. This CDR3 contains 12 residues. The ends were cut back, 3 bases at V and 6 bases at J, with 8 bases in the middle. CDR1 and CDR2 (germline): DFQATT, SNEGSKA (reference sequence). The DNA for the CDR3 is TGCAGTGCTAGCCGAGGATCCGGGGAGCTGTTTTTT. This gives the protein CSASRGSGELFF.

The rearrangement uses TRBV6-5 and TRBJ2-7; 7 bases agree with TRBD1. Per germline, CDR1 MNHEY and CDR2 SVGAGI. With 2 bases clipped from V and 2 bases from J, the junction kept 3 bases outside the gene matches. This CDR3 is 14 amino acids long. CDR3 in amino acids: CASSYDRETYEQYF. In DNA, the CDR3 is TGTGCCAGCAGTTACGACAGGGAAACCTACGAGCAGTACTTC.

A remark on this clonotype: A junction boundary mismatches the germline segment, possibly from a read error. The rearrangement uses TRBV27 and TRBJ2-7; 16 nucleotides line up with TRBD2. This CDR3 region has 17 residues. Germline CDR1 reads MNHEY; CDR2 reads SMNVEV (reference sequence). The CDR3 region has the DNA TGTGCCAGCAGTTCCGGGACTAGCGGGGGGGAATCCTACGCGCAGTACTTC. Its translation: CASSSGTSGGESYAQYF.

This clonotype was picked up a small number of times. V and J are TRBV7-9 and TRBJ2-3; the D is unclear. The CDR3 runs to 12 residues. Trimming cost V 5 bases and J 4 bases, with 7 bases left between them. The germline V gene has CDR1 SEHNR and CDR2 FQNEAQ (reference sequence). The CDR3, as DNA: TGTGCCAGCAGCCAGGACCCAGATACGCAGTATTTT. Protein product: CASSQDPDTQYF. The full variable domain, completed using reference TRBV7-9 and TRBJ2-3, is DTGVSQNPRHKITKRGQNVTFRCDPISEHNRLYWYRQTLGQGPEFLTYFQNEAQLEKSRLLSDRFSAERPKGSFSTLEIQRTEQGDSAMYLCASSQDPDTQYFGPGTRLTVL.

This clonotype was seen only a few times. The gene calls are TRBV7-2 and TRBJ2-7; D may match TRBD1 or TRBD2 (5 bases each). Germline lookup yields CDR1 SGHTA and CDR2 FQGNSA. The CDR3 consists of 14 residues. The V gene lost 7 bases and the J gene lost 2 bases, with 15 bases spanning the gap. The DNA for the CDR3 is TGTGCCAGCACCTGGGACGTGGGGACCTACGAGCAGTACTTC. Its translation: CASTWDVGTYEQYF.

V gene TRBV29-1 combines with J gene TRBJ2-5, with 11 bases matching TRBD2. The germline V gene has CDR1 SQVTM and CDR2 ANQGSEA. The CDR3 covers 14 residues. V lost 7 bases, J lost 4 bases, and 8 bases stayed unmatched. The CDR3 protein is CSAAGTSGGETQYF. The CDR3 DNA reads TGCAGCGCCGCCGGGACTAGCGGAGGAGAGACCCAGTACTTC.

This chain links TRBV11-2 with TRBJ1-1; D may be TRBD1 (5 bases). Trimming pared 1 base from V and 9 bases from J, leaving 15 bases between. Germline values: CDR1 SGHAT, CDR2 FQNNGV. The CDR3 consists of 14 residues. The CDR3 bases are TGTGCCAGCAGCTTAGTATATCTGGGGCAGCAAGCTTTCTTT. This sequence encodes CASSLVYLGQQAFF. Combining the CDR3 with reference TRBV11-2 and TRBJ1-1 gives the whole variable domain EAGVAQSPRYKIIEKRQSVAFWCNPISGHATLYWYQQILGQGPKLLIQFQNNGVVDDSQLPKDRFSAERLKGVDSTLKIQPAKLEDSAVYLCASSLVYLGQQAFFGQGTRLTVV.

This rearrangement joins TRBV20-1 to TRBJ2-7; D perhaps matches TRBD1 (6 bases). Trimming removed 3 bases from V and 1 base from J, with 13 bases in between. This CDR3 contains 14 residues. Germline V gene data show CDR1 as DFQATT and CDR2 as SNEGSKA (reference sequence). The chain's CDR3 is CSARRSGDSYEQYF. The CDR3 coding sequence is TGCAGTGCTAGGCGTTCAGGGGATTCCTACGAGCAGTACTTC.

This chain joins TRBV6-2 or TRBV6-3 and TRBJ2-2; D is undetermined. The V gene's germline CDR1 is MNHEY and CDR2 SVGEGT. This CDR3 is built from 11 residues. The ends were cut back, 6 bases at V and 7 bases at J, with 6 bases in the middle. The CDR3 is CASRRVGELFF. The CDR3 DNA sequence: TGTGCCAGCAGACGAGTCGGGGAGCTGTTTTTT.

The genes are TRBV20-1 and TRBJ2-5; D is perhaps TRBD2 (6 bases). V lost 1 base, J lost 5 bases, and 11 bases lay in between. The CDR3 spans 13 residues. Germline V gives CDR1 DFQATT, CDR2 SNEGSKA (reference sequence). Here the CDR3 reads CSARGASGETQYF. The CDR3 DNA sequence: TGCAGTGCTAGAGGGGCGAGCGGGGAGACCCAGTACTTC.

This clonotype was detected many times. This rearrangement joins TRBV7-2 to TRBJ2-5; no firm D call. The germline V gene has CDR1 SGHTA and CDR2 FQGNSA. Trimming cost V 5 bases and J 6 bases, with 16 bases left between them. CDR3 length equals 14 residues. The CDR3, as DNA: TGTGCCAGCAGCCTAACTGACTCGGCACAGACCCAGTACTTC. This gives the protein CASSLTDSAQTQYF.

The chain employs TRBV20-1 and TRBJ2-7; perhaps TRBD1 as D (7 bases). Trimming cost V 0 bases and J 5 bases, with 17 bases left between them. This CDR3 is 15 amino acids long. CDR1 is DFQATT, CDR2 SNEGSKA, per germline (reference sequence). CDR3 sequence reads: CSARDRQGGLDEQYF. As DNA, the CDR3 is TGCAGTGCTAGAGATAGGCAGGGGGGCCTGGACGAGCAGTACTTC.

The chain couples TRBV20-1 to TRBJ1-5, with D unclear. V dropped 3 bases and J dropped 3 bases, with 6 bases sitting between them. The CDR3 covers 12 residues. The V gene's germline CDR1 is DFQATT and CDR2 SNEGSKA (reference sequence). The CDR3 DNA sequence: TGCAGTGCTAGTGACTACAATCAGCCCCAGCATTTT. This sequence encodes CSASDYNQPQHF.

The gene calls are TRBV18 and TRBJ2-7, with 8 bases matching TRBD2. V was pared by 7 bases and J by 3 bases, with 8 bases of the junction left unmatched. The germline V gene has CDR1 KGHSH and CDR2 LQKENI. This CDR3 contains 14 residues. The CDR3 region has the DNA TGTGCCAGCTTGTTCGGCGGGGGGAACTACGAGCAGTACTTC. It codes for CASLFGGGNYEQYF.

The chain couples TRBV12-3 or TRBV12-4 to TRBJ2-1, with 7 nucleotides matching TRBD2. Unmatched junction bases numbered 7, after V lost 2 bases and J lost 3 bases. The CDR3 has 16 residues. The CDR3 DNA is TGTGCCAGCAGTTTAAATTGGTTAGCGGGCTACAATGAGCAGTTCTTC. Its translation: CASSLNWLAGYNEQFF.

This chain joins TRBV7-6 and TRBJ1-1; the D is unclear. Per the germline V gene, CDR1 is SGHVS and CDR2 is FNYEAQ. This CDR3 contains 15 residues. Trimming removed 5 bases at V and 2 bases at J, with 15 bases between. Written as DNA, the CDR3 is TGTGCCAGCAGCCCCCGGAGCGGGCTTAACACTGAAGCTTTCTTT. Protein sequence: CASSPRSGLNTEAFF.

The CDR3 is CASSRGTAGPYEQYF. CDR3 sequence (DNA): TGTGCCAGTAGTAGGGGGACCGCGGGGCCCTACGAGCAGTACTTC. V gene TRBV19 combines with J gene TRBJ2-7, with D tentatively TRBD2 (6 bases). V was trimmed by 4 bases and J by 2 bases, leaving 15 bases between them. Per the germline V gene, CDR1 is LNHDA and CDR2 is SQIVND (reference sequence). CDR3 length: 15 residues.

In this sample, this clonotype turned up a few times. The chain recombines TRBV20-1 with TRBJ2-1; TRBD2 agrees at 8 bases. Germline V gives CDR1 DFQATT, CDR2 SNEGSKA (reference sequence). The CDR3 sequence is 14 residues long. Trimming removed 2 bases from V and 8 bases from J; junction bases left unmatched: 8. The CDR3 here is CSARRGGRGHEQFF. The CDR3 region has the DNA TGCAGTGCTAGACGGGGGGGCCGGGGCCATGAGCAGTTCTTC.

The chain couples TRBV7-2 to TRBJ1-1; D unresolved. Trimming stripped 4 bases from V and 4 bases from J, with 10 bases between. This CDR3 comprises 13 residues. Per germline, CDR1 SGHTA and CDR2 FQGNSA. The DNA of the CDR3 is TGTGCCAGCAGCTGGCGCCCAACCACTGAAGCTTTCTTT. Its protein is CASSWRPTTEAFF.